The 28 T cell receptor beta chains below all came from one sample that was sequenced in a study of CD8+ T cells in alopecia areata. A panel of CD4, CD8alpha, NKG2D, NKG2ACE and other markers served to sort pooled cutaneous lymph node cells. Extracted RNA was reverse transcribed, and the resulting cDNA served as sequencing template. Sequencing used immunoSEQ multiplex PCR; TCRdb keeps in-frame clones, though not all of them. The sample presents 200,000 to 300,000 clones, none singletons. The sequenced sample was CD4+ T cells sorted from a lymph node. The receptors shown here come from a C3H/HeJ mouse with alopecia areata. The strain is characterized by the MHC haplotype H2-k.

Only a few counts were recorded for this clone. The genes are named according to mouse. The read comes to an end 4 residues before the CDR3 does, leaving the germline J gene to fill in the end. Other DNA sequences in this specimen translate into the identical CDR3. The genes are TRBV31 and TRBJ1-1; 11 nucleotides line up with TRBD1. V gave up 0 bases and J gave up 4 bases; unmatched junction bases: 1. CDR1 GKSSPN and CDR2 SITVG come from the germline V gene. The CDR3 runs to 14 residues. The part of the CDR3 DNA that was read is TGTGCCTGGAGTCTAGGGACAGGGGGCACA. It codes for CAWSLGTGGT. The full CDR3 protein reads CAWSLGTGGTEVFF. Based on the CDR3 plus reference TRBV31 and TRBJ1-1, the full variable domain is AQTIHQWPVAEIKAVGSPLSLGCTIKGKSSPNLYWYWQATGGTLQQLFYSITVGQVESVVQLNLSASRPKDDQFILSTEKLLLSHSGFYLCAWSLGTGGTEVFFGKGTRLTVV.

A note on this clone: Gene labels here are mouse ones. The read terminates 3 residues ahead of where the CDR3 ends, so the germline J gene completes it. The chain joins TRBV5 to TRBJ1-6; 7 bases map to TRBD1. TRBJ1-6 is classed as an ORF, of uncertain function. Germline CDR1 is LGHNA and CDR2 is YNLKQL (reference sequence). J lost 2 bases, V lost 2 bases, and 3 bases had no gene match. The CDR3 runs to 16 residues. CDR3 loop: CASSQSQGAYNSPLYF. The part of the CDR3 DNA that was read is TGTGCCAGCAGCCAATCCCAGGGGGCCTATAATTCGCCC.

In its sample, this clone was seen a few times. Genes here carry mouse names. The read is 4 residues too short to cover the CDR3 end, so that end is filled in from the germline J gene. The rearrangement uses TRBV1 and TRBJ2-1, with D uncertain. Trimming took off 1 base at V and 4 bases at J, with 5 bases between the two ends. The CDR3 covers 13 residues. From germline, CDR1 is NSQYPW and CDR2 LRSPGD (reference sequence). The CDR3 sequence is CTCSAAQYAEQFF. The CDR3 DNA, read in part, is TGCACCTGCAGTGCAGCCCAGTATGCT.

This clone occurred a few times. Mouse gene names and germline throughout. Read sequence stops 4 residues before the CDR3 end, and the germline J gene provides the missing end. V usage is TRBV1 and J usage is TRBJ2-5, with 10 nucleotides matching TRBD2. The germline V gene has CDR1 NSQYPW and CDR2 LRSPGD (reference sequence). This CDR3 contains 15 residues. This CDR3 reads CTCSAVTGGEDTQYF. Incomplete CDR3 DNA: TGCACCTGCAGTGCAGTTACTGGGGGGGAGGAC.

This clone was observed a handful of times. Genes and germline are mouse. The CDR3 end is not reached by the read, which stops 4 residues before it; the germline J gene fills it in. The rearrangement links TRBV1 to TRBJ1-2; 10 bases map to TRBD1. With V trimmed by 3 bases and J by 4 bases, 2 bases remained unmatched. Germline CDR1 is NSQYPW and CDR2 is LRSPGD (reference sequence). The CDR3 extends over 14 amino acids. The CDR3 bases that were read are TGCACCTGCAGTGCTGGGACAGGGGCCTCC. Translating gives CTCSAGTGAS. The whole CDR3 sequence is CTCSAGTGASDYTF.

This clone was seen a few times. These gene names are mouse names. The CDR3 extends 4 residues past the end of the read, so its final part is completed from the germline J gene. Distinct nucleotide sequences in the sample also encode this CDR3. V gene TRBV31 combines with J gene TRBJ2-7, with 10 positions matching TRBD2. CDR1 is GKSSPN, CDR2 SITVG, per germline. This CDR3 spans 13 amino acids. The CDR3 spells CAWSLDWGDEQYF. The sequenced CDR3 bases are TGTGCCTGGAGTCTAGACTGGGGGGAT.

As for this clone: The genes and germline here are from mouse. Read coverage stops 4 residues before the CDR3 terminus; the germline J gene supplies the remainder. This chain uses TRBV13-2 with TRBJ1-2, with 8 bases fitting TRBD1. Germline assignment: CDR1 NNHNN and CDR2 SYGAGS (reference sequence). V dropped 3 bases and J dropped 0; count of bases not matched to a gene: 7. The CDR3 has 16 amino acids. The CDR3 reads CASGGTGRPANSDYTF. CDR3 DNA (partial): TGTGCCAGCGGTGGGACAGGGAGGCCCGCAAACTCC.

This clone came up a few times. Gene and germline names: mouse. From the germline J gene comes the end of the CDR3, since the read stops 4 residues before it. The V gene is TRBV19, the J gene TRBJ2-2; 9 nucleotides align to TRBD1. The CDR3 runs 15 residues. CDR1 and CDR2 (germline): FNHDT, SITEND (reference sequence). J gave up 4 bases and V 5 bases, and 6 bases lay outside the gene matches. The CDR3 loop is CASSRRQGGTGQLYF. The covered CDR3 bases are TGTGCCAGCAGCCGCCGACAGGGGGGCACCGGG.

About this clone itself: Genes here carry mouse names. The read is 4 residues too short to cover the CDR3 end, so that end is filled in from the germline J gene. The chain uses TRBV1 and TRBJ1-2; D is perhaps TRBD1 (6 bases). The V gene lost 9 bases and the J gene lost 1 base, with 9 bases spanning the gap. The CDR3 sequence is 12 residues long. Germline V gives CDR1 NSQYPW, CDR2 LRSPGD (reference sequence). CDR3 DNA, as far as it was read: TGCACCTGGGACAGATTAAACTCC. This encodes CTWDRLNS. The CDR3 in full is CTWDRLNSDYTF.

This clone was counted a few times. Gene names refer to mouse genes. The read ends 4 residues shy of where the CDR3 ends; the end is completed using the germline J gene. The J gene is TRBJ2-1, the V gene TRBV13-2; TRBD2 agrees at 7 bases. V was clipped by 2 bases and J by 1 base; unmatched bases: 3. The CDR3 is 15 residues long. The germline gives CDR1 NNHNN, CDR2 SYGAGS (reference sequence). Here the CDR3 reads CASGEGWGNYAEQFF. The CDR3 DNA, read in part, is TGTGCCAGCGGTGAAGGCTGGGGGAACTATGCT.

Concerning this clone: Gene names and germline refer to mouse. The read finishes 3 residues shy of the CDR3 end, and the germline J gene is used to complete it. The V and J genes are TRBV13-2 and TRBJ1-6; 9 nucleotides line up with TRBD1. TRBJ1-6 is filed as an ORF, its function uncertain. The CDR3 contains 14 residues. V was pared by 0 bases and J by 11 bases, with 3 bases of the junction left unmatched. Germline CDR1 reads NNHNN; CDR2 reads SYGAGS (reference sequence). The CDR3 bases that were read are TGTGCCAGCGGTGATGCAACAGGGGGCCCGCCC. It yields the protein CASGDATGGPP. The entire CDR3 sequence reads CASGDATGGPPLYF.

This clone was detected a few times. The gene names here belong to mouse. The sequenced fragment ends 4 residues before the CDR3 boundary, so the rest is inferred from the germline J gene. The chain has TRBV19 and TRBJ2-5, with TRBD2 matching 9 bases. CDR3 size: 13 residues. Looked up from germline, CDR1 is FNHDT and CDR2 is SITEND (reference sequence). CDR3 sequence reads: CASSLGGRDTQYF. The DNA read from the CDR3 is TGTGCCAGCAGTTTGGGGGGGCGAGAC.

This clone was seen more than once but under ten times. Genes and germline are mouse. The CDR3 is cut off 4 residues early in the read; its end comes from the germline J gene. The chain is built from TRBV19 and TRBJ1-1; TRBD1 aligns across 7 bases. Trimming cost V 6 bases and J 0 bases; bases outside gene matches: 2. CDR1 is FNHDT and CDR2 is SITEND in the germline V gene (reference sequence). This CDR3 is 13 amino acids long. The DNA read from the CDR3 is TGTGCCAGCAAGGGGACAGCAAACACA. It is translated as CASKGTANT. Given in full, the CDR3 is CASKGTANTEVFF.

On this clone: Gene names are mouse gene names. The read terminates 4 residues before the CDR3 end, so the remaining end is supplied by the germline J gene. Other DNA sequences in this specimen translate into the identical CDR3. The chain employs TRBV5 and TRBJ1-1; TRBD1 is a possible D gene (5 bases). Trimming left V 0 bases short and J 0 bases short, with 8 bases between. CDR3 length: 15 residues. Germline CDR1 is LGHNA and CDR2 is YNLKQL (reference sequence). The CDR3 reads CASSQDGQANTEVFF. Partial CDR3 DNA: TGTGCCAGCAGCCAAGATGGACAAGCAAACACA.

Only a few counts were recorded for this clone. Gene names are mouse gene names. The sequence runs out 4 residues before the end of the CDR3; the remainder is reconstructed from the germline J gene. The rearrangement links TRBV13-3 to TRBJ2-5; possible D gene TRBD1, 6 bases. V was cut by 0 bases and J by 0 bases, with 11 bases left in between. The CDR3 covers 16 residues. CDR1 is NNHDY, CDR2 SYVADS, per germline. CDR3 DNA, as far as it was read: TGTGCCAGCAGTGATGCAACGGGACAAAACCAAGAC. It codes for CASSDATGQNQD. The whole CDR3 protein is CASSDATGQNQDTQYF.

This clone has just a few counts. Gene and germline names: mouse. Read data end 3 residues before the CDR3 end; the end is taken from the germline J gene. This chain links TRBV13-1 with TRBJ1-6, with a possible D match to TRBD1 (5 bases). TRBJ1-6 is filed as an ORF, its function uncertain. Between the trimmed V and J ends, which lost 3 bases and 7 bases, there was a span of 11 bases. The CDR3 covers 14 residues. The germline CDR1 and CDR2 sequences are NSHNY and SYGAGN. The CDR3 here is CASSARVWNSPLYF. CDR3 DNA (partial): TGTGCCAGCAGTGCCAGGGTCTGGAATTCGCCC.

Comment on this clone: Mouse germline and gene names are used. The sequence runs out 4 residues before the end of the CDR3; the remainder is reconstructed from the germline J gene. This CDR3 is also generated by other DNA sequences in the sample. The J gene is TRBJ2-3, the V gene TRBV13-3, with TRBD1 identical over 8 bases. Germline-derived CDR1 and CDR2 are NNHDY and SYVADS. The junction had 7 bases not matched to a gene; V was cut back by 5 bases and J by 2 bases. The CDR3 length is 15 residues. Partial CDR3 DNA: TGTGCCAGCAGCCCCAGGGGGCGAGTTGCAGAA. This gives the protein CASSPRGRVAE. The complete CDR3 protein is CASSPRGRVAETLYF.

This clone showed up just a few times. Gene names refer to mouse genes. Incomplete CDR3 DNA: TGTGCAAGCAGCTTAGATGAGGTGGGGGGGTATAACTATGCT. Translated, it gives CASSLDEVGGYNYA. The entire CDR3 is CASSLDEVGGYNYAEQFF. The chain combines TRBV16 with TRBJ2-1, with TRBD2 matching 8 bases. The CDR3 end is not reached by the read, which stops 4 residues before it; the germline J gene fills it in. CDR3 length: 18 amino acids. With 0 bases clipped from V and 0 bases from J, the junction kept 7 bases outside the gene matches. Looked up from germline, CDR1 is SGHSA and CDR2 is FRNQAP.

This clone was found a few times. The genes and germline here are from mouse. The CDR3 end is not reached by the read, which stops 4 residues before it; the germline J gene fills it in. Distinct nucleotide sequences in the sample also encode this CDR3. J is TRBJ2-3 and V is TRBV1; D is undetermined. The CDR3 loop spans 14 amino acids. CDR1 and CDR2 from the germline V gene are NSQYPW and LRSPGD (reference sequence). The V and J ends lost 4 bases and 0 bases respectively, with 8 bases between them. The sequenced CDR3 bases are TGCACCTGCAGTGTCACAGCTAGTGCAGAA. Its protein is CTCSVTASAE. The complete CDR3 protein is CTCSVTASAETLYF.

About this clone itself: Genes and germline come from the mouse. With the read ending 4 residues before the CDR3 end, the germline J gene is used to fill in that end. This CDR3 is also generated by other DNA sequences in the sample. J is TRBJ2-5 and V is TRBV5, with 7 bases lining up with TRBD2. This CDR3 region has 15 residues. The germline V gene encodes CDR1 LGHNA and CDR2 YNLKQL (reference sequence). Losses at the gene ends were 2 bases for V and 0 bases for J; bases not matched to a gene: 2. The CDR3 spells CASSQTGDNQDTQYF. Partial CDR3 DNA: TGTGCCAGCAGCCAAACTGGGGATAACCAAGAC.

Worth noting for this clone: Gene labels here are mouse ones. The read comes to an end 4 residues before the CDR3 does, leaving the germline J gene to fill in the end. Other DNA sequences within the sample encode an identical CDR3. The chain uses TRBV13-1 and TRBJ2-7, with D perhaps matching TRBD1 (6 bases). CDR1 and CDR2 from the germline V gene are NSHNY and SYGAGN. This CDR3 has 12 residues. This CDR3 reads CASSRDKYEQYF. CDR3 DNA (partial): TGTGCCAGCAGCCGGGACAAATAT.

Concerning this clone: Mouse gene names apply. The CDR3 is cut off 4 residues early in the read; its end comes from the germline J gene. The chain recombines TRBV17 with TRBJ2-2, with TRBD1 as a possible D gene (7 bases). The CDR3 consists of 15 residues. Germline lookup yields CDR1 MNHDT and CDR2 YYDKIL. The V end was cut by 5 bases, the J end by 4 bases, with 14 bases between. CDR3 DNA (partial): TGTGCTAGCAGTGAGAGGGGGCTGGTCACCGGG. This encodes CASSERGLVTG. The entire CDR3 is CASSERGLVTGQLYF.

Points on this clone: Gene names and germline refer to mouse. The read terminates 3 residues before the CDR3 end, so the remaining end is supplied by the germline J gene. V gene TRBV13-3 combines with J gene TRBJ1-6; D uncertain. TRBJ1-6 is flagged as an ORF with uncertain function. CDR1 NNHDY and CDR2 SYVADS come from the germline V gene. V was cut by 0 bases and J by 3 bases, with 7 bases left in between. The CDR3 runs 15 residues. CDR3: CASSDAQFYNSPLYF. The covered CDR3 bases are TGTGCCAGCAGTGATGCCCAATTCTATAATTCGCCC.

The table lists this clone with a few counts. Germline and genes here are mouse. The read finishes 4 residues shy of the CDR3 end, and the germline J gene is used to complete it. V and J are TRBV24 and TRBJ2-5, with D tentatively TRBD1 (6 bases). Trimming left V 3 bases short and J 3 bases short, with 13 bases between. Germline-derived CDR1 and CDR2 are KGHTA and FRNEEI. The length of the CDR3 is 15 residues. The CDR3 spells CASSLLPGQQDTQYF. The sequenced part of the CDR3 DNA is TGTGCCAGCAGTCTCCTTCCGGGACAACAAGAC.

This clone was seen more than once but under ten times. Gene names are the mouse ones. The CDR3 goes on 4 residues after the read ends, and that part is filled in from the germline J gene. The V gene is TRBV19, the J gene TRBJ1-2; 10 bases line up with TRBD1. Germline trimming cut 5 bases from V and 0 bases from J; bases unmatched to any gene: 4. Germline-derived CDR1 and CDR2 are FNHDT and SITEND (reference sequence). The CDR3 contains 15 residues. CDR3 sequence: CASSPTGGPNSDYTF. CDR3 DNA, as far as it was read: TGTGCCAGCAGCCCGACAGGGGGCCCAAACTCC. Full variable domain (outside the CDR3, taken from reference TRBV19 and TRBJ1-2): GGIITQTPKFLIGQEGQKLTLKCQQNFNHDTMYWYRQDSGKGLRLIYYSITENDLQKGDLSEGYDASREKKSSFSLTVTSAQKNEMAVFLCASSPTGGPNSDYTFGSGTRLLVI.

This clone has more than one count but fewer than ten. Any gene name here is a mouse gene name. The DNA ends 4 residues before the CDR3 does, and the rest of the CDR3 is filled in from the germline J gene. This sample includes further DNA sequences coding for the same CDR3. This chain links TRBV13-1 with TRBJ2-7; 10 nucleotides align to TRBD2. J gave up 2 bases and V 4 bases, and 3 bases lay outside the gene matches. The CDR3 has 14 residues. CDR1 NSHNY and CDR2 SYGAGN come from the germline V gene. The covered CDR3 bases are TGTGCCAGCAGTCTTGACTGGGGGGCCTAT. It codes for CASSLDWGAY. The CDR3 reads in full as CASSLDWGAYEQYF.

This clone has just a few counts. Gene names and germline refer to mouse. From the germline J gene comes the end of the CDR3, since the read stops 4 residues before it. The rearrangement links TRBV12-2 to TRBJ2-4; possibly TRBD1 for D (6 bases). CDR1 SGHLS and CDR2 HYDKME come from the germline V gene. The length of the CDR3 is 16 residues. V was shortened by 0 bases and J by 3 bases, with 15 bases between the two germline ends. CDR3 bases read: TGTGCCAGCTCTCTCACCCCTCGGACAGAACAAAAC. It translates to CASSLTPRTEQN. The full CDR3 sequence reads CASSLTPRTEQNTLYF.

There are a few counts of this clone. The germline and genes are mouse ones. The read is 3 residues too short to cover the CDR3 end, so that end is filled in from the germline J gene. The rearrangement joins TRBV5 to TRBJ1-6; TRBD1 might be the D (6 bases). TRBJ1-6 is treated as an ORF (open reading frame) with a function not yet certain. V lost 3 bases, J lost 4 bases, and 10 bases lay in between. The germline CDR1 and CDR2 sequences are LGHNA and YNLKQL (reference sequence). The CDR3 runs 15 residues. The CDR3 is CASSQDSVYNSPLYF. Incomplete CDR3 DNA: TGTGCCAGCAGCCAGGACAGCGTTTATAATTCGCCC.